This TCR beta chain is drawn from a study of T cell responses to AZD1222 COVID-19 vaccine. Study details: Whether given at about 4 or about 12 weeks, second doses were pooled. Study-level points and caveats: Clonal diversity was possibly underestimated, and the donors were mostly white British, with more females. Spike-spanning, vaccine-associated CD4 TCRs were dominant at 160-218 and 743-854.

A remark on this clone: Its antigen remains unidentified.

TCRdb keeps only in-frame clones here, not all; method: immunoSEQ multiplex PCR. The sample includes 55,000 to 80,000 clones, roughly 70% of them seen just once. Sequenced material: peripheral blood, taken on day 0 of AZD1222 vaccination. The TCR sequence derives from an adult in good health.

CDR3 sequence (DNA): TGTGCCAGCAGTTACGCCGGCAGCCTGTGGGGCTACACCTTC. Protein: CASSYAGSLWGYTF. The rearrangement links TRBV6-6 to TRBJ1-2; D unclear. The CDR3 extends over 14 amino acids. V was cut by 2 bases and J by 8 bases, with 15 bases left in between. Germline CDR1 MNHNY, CDR2 SVGAGI (reference sequence).